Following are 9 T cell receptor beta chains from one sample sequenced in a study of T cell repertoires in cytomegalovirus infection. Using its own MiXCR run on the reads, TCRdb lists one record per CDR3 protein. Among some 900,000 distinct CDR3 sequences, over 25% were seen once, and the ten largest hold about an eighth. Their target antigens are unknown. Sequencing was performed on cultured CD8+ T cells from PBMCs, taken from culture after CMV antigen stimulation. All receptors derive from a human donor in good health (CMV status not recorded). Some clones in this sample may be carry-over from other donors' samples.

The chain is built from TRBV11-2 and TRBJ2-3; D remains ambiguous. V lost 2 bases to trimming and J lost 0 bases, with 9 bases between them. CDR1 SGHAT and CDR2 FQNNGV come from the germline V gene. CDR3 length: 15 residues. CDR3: CASSLIVRSTDTQYF. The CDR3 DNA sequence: TGTGCCAGCAGCTTAATCGTCCGAAGCACAGATACGCAGTATTTT.

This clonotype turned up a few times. The CDR3 nucleotides are TGCGCCAGCAGCCAAGATCTGGGACAGTACAATGAGCAGTTCTTC. Its protein product is CASSQDLGQYNEQFF. The chain combines TRBV4-3 with TRBJ2-1; 7 positions match TRBD1. The ends lost 0 bases at V and 4 bases at J; junction bases unmatched: 3. The CDR3 loop spans 15 amino acids. Germline V gives CDR1 LGHNA, CDR2 YSLEER.

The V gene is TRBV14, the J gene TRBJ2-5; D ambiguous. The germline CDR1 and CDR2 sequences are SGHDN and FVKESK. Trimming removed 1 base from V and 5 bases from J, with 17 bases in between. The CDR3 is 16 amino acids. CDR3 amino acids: CASSQAPVGTEETQYF. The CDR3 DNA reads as TGTGCCAGCAGCCAAGCCCCAGTCGGTACTGAGGAGACCCAGTACTTC.

The CDR3 region is CASSSTRMTSGGQETQYF. CDR3 coding DNA: TGTGCCAGCAGTTCGACGCGGATGACTAGCGGGGGGCAAGAGACCCAGTACTTC. This rearrangement joins TRBV27 to TRBJ2-5, with TRBD2 matching 13 bases. Germline V lookup: CDR1 MNHEY, CDR2 SMNVEV (reference sequence). V gave up 4 bases and J gave up 2 bases; unmatched junction bases: 10. This CDR3 comprises 18 residues.

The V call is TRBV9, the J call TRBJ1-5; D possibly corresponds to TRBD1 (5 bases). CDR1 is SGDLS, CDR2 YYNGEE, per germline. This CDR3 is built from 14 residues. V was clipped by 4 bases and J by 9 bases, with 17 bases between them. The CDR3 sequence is CASSTRSRVLPQHF. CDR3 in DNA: TGTGCCAGCAGCACGCGATCCAGGGTTTTGCCCCAGCATTTT.

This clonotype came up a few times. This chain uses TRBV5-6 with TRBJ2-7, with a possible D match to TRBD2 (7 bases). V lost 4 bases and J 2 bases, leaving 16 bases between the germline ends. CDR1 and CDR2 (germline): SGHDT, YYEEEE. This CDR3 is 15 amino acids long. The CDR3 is CASSPRGGATYEQYV. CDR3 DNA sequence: TGTGCCAGCAGCCCTAGGGGGGGAGCTACCTACGAGCAGTACGTC.

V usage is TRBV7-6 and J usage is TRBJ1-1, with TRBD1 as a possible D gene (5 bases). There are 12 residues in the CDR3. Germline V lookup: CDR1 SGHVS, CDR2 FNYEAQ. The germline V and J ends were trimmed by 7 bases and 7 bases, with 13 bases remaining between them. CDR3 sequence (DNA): TGTGCCAGCATCGGGGCGCAAAATGAAGCTTTCTTT. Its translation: CASIGAQNEAFF.

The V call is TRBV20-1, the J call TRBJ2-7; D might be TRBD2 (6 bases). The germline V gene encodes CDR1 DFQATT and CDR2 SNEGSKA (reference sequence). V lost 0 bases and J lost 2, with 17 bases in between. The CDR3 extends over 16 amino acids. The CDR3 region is CSARDALGGRPYEQYV. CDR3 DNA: TGCAGTGCTAGAGATGCGTTGGGGGGACGTCCCTACGAGCAGTACGTC.

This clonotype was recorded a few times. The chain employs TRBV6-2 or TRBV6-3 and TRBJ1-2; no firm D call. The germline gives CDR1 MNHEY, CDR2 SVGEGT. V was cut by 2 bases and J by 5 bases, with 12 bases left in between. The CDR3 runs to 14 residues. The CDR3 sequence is CASSYGGRTYGYTF. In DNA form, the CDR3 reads TGTGCCAGCAGTTACGGTGGGCGGACGTATGGCTACACCTTC.